This T cell receptor (beta chain) was obtained from a study of blood T cell repertoires in COVID-19. At the level of the study: Spain, Italy and the United States supplied samples that represented acute and convalescent COVID-19.

Trimming at V came to 4 bases and at J to 6 bases, leaving 3 bases not matched to a gene. This CDR3 is built from 13 residues. The germline V gene has CDR1 LNHNV and CDR2 YYDKDF (reference sequence). Original methodology: By means of reference gene primer amplification, nucleated cell counts were estimated. This table comes from immunoSEQ multiplex PCR, and its TCRdb copy is limited to in-frame clones, with some not included. That table gives V, J and clone size, and the DNA gave D and trimming. This table has about 210,000 clones, approximately 82% appearing once. This sequence joins TRBV15 and TRBJ1-1; the match to TRBD1 covers 9 bases. This TCR was sampled from a woman aged 40 to 50 with acute or convalescent COVID-19. Sequencing used peripheral blood. This CDR3 reads CATSKGQGAEAFF. The DNA for the CDR3 is TGTGCCACCAGCAAGGGACAGGGCGCTGAAGCTTTCTTT.